This TCR beta chain was identified in a study of T cell repertoires in cytomegalovirus infection. V was cut by 5 bases and J by 2 bases, with 10 bases left in between. The germline V gene encodes CDR1 MNHNS and CDR2 SASEGT. The CDR3 runs 14 residues. Notes on this clonotype: The antigen is not known.

TCRdb re-derived calls from the reads in MiXCR, one entry per CDR3 protein. The repertoire consists of around 800,000 distinct CDR3 sequences, with approximately 29% occurring once and the leading ten covering around an eighth. This specimen consisted of cultured CD8+ T cells from PBMCs, obtained from culture after CMV antigen stimulation. This clonotype was sampled from a human donor in good health (CMV status not recorded). Some clones in this sample may be carry-over from other donors' samples. This rearrangement joins TRBV6-1 to TRBJ1-5; D remains unclear. CDR3 nucleotide sequence: TGTGCCAGCAGTAGTCAGGCAGGCAATCAGCCCCAGCATTTT. It yields the protein CASSSQAGNQPQHF.